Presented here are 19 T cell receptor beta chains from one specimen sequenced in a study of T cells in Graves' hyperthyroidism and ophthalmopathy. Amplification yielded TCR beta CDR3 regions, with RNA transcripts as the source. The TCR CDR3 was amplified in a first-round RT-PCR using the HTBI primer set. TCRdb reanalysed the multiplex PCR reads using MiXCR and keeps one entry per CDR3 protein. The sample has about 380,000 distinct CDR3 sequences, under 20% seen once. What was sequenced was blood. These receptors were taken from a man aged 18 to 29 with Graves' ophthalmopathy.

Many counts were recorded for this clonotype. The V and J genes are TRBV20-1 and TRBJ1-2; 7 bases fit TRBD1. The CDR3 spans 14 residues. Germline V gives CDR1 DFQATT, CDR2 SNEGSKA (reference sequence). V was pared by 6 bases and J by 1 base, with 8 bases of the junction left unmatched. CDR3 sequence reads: CSARPGQINYGYTF. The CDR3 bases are TGCAGTGCCAGGCCGGGACAGATTAACTATGGCTACACCTTC.

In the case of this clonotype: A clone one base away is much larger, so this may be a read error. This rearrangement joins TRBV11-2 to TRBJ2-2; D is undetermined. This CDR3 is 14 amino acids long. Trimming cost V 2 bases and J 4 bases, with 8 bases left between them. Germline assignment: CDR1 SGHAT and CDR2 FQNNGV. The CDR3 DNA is TGTGCCAGCAGCTTATTAACCATCACCGGGGAGCTGTTTTTT. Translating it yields CASSLLTITGELFF.

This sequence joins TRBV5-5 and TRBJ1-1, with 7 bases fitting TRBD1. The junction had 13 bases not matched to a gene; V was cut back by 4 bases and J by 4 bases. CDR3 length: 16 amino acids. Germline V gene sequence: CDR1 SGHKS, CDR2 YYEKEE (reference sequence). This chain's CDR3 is CASSAAQTGWGTEAFF. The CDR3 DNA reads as TGTGCCAGCAGCGCAGCTCAGACAGGGTGGGGCACTGAAGCTTTCTTT.

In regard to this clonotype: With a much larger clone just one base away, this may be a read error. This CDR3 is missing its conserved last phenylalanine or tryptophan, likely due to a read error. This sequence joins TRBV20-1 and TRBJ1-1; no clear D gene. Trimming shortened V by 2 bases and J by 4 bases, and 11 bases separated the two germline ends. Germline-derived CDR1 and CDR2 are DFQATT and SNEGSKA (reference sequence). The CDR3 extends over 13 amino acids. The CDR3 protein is CSARNPGITEAFL. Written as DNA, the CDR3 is TGCAGTGCTAGAAACCCGGGGATCACTGAAGCTTTCCTT.

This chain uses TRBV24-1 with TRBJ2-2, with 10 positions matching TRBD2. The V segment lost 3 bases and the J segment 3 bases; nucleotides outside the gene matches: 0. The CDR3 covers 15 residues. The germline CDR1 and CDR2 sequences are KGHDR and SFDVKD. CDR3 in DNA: TGTGCCACCAGTGATCTAGCGGGGGACACCGGGGAGCTGTTTTTT. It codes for CATSDLAGDTGELFF.

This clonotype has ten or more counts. CDR3 region: CASTESGSNQPQHF. The CDR3 DNA reads TGTGCCAGCACTGAGTCAGGTAGCAATCAGCCCCAGCATTTT. V gene TRBV28 combines with J gene TRBJ1-5; D is uncertain. Germline loops: CDR1 MDHEN, CDR2 SYDVKM. V lost 7 bases to trimming and J lost 0 bases, with 10 bases between them. The CDR3 consists of 14 residues. The full variable domain, rest sourced from reference TRBV28 and TRBJ1-5, is DVKVTQSSRYLVKRTGEKVFLECVQDMDHENMFWYRQDPGLGLRLIYFSYDVKMKEKGDIPEGYSVSREKKERFSLILESASTNQTSMYLCASTESGSNQPQHFGDGTRLSIL.

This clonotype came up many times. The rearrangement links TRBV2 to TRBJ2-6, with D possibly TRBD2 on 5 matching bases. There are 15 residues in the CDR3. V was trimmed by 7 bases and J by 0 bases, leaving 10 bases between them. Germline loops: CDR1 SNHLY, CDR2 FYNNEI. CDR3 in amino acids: CASNKLDSGANVLTF. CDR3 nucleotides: TGTGCCAGCAACAAACTAGACTCTGGGGCCAACGTCCTGACTTTC.

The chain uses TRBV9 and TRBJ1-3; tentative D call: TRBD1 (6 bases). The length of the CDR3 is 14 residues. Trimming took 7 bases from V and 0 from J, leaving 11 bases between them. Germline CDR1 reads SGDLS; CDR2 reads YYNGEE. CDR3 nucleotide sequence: TGTGCCAGCGACGGGGGCATCTCTGGAAACACCATATATTTT. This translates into CASDGGISGNTIYF. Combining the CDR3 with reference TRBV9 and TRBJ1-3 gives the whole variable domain DSGVTQTPKHLITATGQRVTLRCSPRSGDLSVYWYQQSLDQGLQFLIQYYNGEERAKGNILERFSAQQFPDLHSELNLSSLELGDSALYFCASDGGISGNTIYFGEGSWLTVV.

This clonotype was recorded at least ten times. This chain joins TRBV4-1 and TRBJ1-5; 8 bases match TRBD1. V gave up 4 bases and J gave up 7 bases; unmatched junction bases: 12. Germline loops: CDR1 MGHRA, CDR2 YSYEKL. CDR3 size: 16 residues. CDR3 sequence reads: CASSLRWTGLRQPQHF. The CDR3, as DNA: TGCGCCAGCAGCCTACGATGGACAGGGCTTAGGCAGCCCCAGCATTTT.

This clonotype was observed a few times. CDR3: CASSGTKGNSPLHF. The DNA of the CDR3 is TGTGCCAGCAGCGGGACCAAGGGTAATTCACCCCTCCACTTT. The rearrangement links TRBV7-9 to TRBJ1-6, with a possible D match to TRBD1 (5 bases). The length of the CDR3 is 14 residues. Germline CDR1 is SEHNR and CDR2 is FQNEAQ (reference sequence). V was cut by 5 bases and J by 6 bases, with 11 bases left in between.

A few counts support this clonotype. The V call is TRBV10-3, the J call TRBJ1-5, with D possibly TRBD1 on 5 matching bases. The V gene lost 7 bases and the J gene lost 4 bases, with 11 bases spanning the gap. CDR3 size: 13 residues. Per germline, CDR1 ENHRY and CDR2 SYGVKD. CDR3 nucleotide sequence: TGTGCCATCATGCAGGGTAGGAATCAGCCCCAGCATTTT. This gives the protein CAIMQGRNQPQHF.

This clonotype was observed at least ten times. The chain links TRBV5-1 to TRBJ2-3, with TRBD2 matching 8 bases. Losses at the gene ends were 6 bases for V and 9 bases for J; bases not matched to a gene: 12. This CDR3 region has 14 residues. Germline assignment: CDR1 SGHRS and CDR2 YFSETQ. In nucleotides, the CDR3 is TGCGCCAGCACCCTACCAGACCGGGGGGGAACGCAGTATTTT. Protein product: CASTLPDRGGTQYF.

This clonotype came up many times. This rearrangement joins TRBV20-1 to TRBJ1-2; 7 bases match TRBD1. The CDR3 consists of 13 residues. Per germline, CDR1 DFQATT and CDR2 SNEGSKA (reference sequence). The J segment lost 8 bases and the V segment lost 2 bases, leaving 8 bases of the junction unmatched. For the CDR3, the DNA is TGCAGTGCTAGATTACAGGGGCTAGGGGGCTACACCTTC. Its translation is CSARLQGLGGYTF.

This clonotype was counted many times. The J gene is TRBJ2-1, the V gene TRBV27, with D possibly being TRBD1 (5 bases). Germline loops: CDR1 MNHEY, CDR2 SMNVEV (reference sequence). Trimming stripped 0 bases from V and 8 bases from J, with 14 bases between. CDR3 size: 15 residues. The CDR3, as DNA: TGTGCCAGCAGTTTATCGGGGCCCAACCCTTATGAGCAGTTCTTC. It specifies CASSLSGPNPYEQFF.

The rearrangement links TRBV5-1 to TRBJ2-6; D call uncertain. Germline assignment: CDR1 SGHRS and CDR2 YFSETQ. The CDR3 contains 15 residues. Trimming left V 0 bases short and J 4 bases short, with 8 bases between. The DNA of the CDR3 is TGCGCCAGCAGCTTGGTTCAGCTCGGGGCCAACGTCCTGACTTTC. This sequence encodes CASSLVQLGANVLTF.

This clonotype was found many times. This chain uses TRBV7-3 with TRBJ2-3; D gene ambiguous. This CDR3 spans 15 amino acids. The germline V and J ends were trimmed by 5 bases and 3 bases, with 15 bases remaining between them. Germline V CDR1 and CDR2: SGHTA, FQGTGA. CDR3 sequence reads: CASSPDARKTDTQYF. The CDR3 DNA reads TGTGCCAGCAGCCCGGACGCCCGAAAGACAGATACGCAGTATTTT.

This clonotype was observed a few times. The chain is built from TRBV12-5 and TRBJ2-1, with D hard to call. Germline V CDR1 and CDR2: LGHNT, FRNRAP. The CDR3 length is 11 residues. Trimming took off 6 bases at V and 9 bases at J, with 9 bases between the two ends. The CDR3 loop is CASGHGSEQFF. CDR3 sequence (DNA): TGTGCTAGTGGCCACGGGTCTGAGCAGTTCTTC.

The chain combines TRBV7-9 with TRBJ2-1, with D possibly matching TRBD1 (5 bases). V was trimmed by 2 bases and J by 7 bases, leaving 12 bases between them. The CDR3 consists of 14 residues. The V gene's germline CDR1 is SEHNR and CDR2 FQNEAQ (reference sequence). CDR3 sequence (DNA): TGTGCCAGCAGCTTAAGACAGATCGTAAATGAGCAGTTCTTC. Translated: CASSLRQIVNEQFF.

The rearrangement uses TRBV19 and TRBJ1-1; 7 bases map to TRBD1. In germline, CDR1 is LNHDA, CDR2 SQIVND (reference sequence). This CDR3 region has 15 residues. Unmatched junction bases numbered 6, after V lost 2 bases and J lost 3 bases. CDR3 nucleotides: TGTGCCAGTAGTATACCGACAGGGAGGGACACTGAAGCTTTCTTT. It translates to CASSIPTGRDTEAFF.